The 15 T cell receptor beta chains given below trace back to one sample, sequenced in a study of blood T cell repertoires in COVID-19. Method: immunoSEQ multiplex PCR; TCRdb's copy keeps in-frame clones and lacks some. Of 95,000 or so clones listed, roughly 76% were seen once; the top ten hold 4% to 6%. The sequencing sample was made of peripheral blood. These TCRs come from a man aged 80 or over with COVID-19, enrolled during active disease.

The rearrangement uses TRBV10-3 and TRBJ1-6, with D uncertain. The CDR3 runs 12 residues. The germline V gene has CDR1 ENHRY and CDR2 SYGVKD. With 3 bases removed from V and 14 bases from J, the gap between germline ends came to 11 bases. CDR3 sequence: CAISDSIQSLHF. CDR3 in DNA: TGTGCCATCAGTGACAGTATACAGTCCCTCCACTTT.

The genes are TRBV7-3 and TRBJ2-3, with 8 bases matching TRBD1. This CDR3 spans 14 amino acids. The germline gives CDR1 SGHTA, CDR2 FQGTGA. J was trimmed by 2 bases and V by 5 bases; bases with no gene match: 3. The CDR3 DNA reads TGTGCCAGCAGCCCTCAGGGGGCCACAGATACGCAGTATTTT. Translating gives CASSPQGATDTQYF.

The V gene is TRBV5-5, the J gene TRBJ1-5, with D possibly being TRBD1 (5 bases). V lost 4 bases, J lost 8 bases, and 22 bases lay in between. Germline V lookup: CDR1 SGHKS, CDR2 YYEKEE (reference sequence). This CDR3 region has 16 residues. The DNA for the CDR3 is TGTGCCAGCAGCCCTTTCCGCAGGGCGGGGAGCGAGCCCCAGCATTTT. This gives the protein CASSPFRRAGSEPQHF.

This clone was observed once. This chain links TRBV7-6 with TRBJ2-7; D unresolved. Germline values: CDR1 SGHVS, CDR2 FNYEAQ. This CDR3 comprises 13 residues. V was cut by 3 bases and J by 2 bases, with 8 bases left in between. CDR3 DNA sequence: TGTGCCAGCAGCTTGGGCAGTACCTACGAGCAGTACTTC. It yields the protein CASSLGSTYEQYF.

The CDR3 nucleotides are TGTGCCACCAGTGATTTGTCCTGTGCAGTGATGAACACTGAAGCTTTCTTT. It specifies CATSDLSCAVMNTEAFF. This rearrangement joins TRBV24-1 to TRBJ1-1; no clear D gene. The CDR3 sequence is 17 residues long. CDR1 and CDR2 from the germline V gene are KGHDR and SFDVKD. Trimming took off 0 bases at V and 0 bases at J, with 13 bases between the two ends.

CDR3 region: CASIEGAHTEAFF. DNA for the CDR3: TGTGCCAGCATAGAGGGGGCACACACTGAAGCTTTCTTT. V is TRBV2 and J is TRBJ1-1; 7 bases line up with TRBD1. The CDR3 length is 13 residues. Germline CDR1 is SNHLY and CDR2 is FYNNEI. The trim removed 7 bases at V and 3 bases at J, leaving 5 bases unmatched.

The chain links TRBV5-1 to TRBJ1-1; D not certain. CDR3 length equals 15 residues. Between the trimmed V and J ends, which lost 4 bases and 3 bases, there was a span of 16 bases. Germline V gives CDR1 SGHRS, CDR2 YFSETQ. CDR3 DNA sequence: TGCGCCAGCAGCCTTACTTCGGGGAGTTACACTGAAGCTTTCTTT. Encoded protein: CASSLTSGSYTEAFF.

This clone has only one observation. This sequence joins TRBV2 and TRBJ2-7; TRBD2 aligns across 14 bases. V was clipped by 7 bases and J by 5 bases; unmatched bases: 10. The CDR3 extends over 16 amino acids. The V gene's germline CDR1 is SNHLY and CDR2 FYNNEI. Written as DNA, the CDR3 is TGTGCCAGCAAGCGAGGGACTAGCGGGGGAGGCGACGAGCAGTACTTC. Its protein is CASKRGTSGGGDEQYF.

This clone was recorded only once. The J gene is TRBJ1-2, the V gene TRBV5-1; D is possibly TRBD1 (6 bases). V was clipped by 2 bases and J by 4 bases, with 9 bases between them. The CDR3 contains 13 residues. Germline CDR1 reads SGHRS; CDR2 reads YFSETQ. The CDR3 region has the DNA TGCGCCAGCAGCTTAAAGACAGGCTATGGCTACACCTTC. It translates to CASSLKTGYGYTF.

The chain links TRBV27 to TRBJ1-2; 11 bases match TRBD1. V lost 4 bases, J lost 14 bases, and 15 bases stayed unmatched. Germline V gives CDR1 MNHEY, CDR2 SMNVEV (reference sequence). The CDR3 runs to 15 residues. The CDR3 loop reads CASSSPGQGVYPPTF. CDR3 in DNA: TGTGCCAGCAGTTCACCGGGACAGGGGGTTTATCCCCCTACCTTC.

V usage is TRBV7-2 and J usage is TRBJ1-5, with a weak D call TRBD1 (5 bases). Germline loops: CDR1 SGHTA, CDR2 FQGNSA. V lost 1 base and J lost 7, with 11 bases in between. The CDR3 is 14 amino acids. CDR3 in DNA: TGTGCCAGCAGCTTAGTCCGGGGGGGGCAGCCCCAGCATTTT. This sequence encodes CASSLVRGGQPQHF.

The chain combines TRBV18 with TRBJ1-2, with 9 bases fitting TRBD1. Trimming cost V 2 bases and J 2 bases; bases outside gene matches: 9. Germline V gene sequence: CDR1 KGHSH, CDR2 LQKENI. The CDR3 sequence is 17 residues long. The CDR3 loop reads CASSPIGQGQGNYGYTF. CDR3 sequence (DNA): TGTGCCAGCTCACCAATCGGACAGGGACAGGGAAACTATGGCTACACCTTC.

The chain combines TRBV5-4 with TRBJ2-7; 8 positions agree with TRBD1. The germline CDR1 and CDR2 sequences are SGHNT and YYREEE (reference sequence). This CDR3 region has 14 residues. Trimming cost V 3 bases and J 2 bases; bases outside gene matches: 4. Here the CDR3 DNA reads TGTGCCAGCAGCTCAGAACAGGGGGCCTACGAGCAGTACTTC. Amino acids: CASSSEQGAYEQYF. The variable domain in full, with the rest retrieved from reference TRBV5-4 and TRBJ2-7, is ETGVTQSPTHLIKTRGQQVTLRCSSQSGHNTVSWYQQALGQGPQFIFQYYREEENGRGNFPPRFSGLQFPNYSSELNVNALELDDSALYLCASSSEQGAYEQYFGPGTRLTVT.

The chain recombines TRBV28 with TRBJ2-7; TRBD1 matches at 7 bases. Unmatched junction bases numbered 4, after V lost 6 bases and J lost 2 bases. The CDR3 has 13 residues. In germline, CDR1 is MDHEN, CDR2 SYDVKM. The CDR3, as DNA: TGTGCCAGCAGGAGGGGGCCCGCCTACGAGCAGTACTTC. Translated, it gives CASRRGPAYEQYF.

The chain has TRBV11-3 and TRBJ1-1; D not certain. Per the germline V gene, CDR1 is SGHNT and CDR2 is YENEEA. This CDR3 is 13 amino acids long. Trimming cost V 1 base and J 0 bases, with 3 bases left between them. CDR3 sequence (DNA): TGTGCCAGCAGCTTAGCCTTGAACACTGAAGCTTTCTTT. Translation gives CASSLALNTEAFF.